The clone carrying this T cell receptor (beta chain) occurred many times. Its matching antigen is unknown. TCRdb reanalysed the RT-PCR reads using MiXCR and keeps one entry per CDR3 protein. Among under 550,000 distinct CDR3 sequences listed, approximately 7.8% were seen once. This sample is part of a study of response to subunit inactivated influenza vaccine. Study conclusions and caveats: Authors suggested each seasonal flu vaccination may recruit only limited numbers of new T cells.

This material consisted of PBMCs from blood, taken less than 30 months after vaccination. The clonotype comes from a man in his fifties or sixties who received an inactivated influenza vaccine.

The CDR3 loop is CASSFGTRTGELFF. The CDR3 region has the DNA TGTGCCAGCAGTTTTGGGACTAGAACCGGGGAGCTGTTTTTT. The gene calls are TRBV12-3 or TRBV12-4 and TRBJ2-2, with 8 bases identical to TRBD2. J gave up 5 bases and V 3 bases, and 2 bases lay outside the gene matches. The CDR3 length is 14 residues.